This record looks at one TCR beta chain sequence and its context. The antigen remains undetermined. These data originate in a study of cytomegalovirus exposure and HLA in healthy donors. CDR3 length equals 18 residues. CDR1 and CDR2 (germline): SGHTS, YDEGEE. Trimming cost V 0 bases and J 3 bases; bases outside gene matches: 8. Study-wide results and limits: Most TCR sequences showed up rarely, but some public TCRs showed up in many donors. Sequencing probably produced one cluster of sequence variants that were highly shared. Specificity for CMV antigens was confirmed in vitro for a few of the CMV-associated chains.

13 Jbeta primers and 60 Vbeta primers were used for the PCR. Per the study methods: Tens of millions of unique TCR beta chains, 9.5 million to 11 million of them shared, were counted by a later analysis. Clones were sequenced by immunoSEQ multiplex PCR, and TCRdb holds only the in-frame ones, with some missing. D and trimming were read from the DNA, whereas the V and J calls and clone size are those reported in that table. The ten top clones account for less than 0.75%, within a sample of under 35,000 clones. The source material was PBMCs. The sequence was obtained from a man aged 25-45 years in good health and CMV-seronegative. The rearrangement links TRBV5-8 to TRBJ1-5; the match to TRBD1 covers 11 bases. The CDR3 is CASSLDFGTGGSNQPQHF. The CDR3 nucleotides are TGTGCCAGCAGCTTGGACTTCGGGACAGGGGGTTCCAATCAGCCCCAGCATTTT.